This T cell receptor beta chain was documented in a study of T cells expressing NK-cell markers. Study as a whole: Repertoire data for TCR beta were derived from sorted T cells (CD3+CD56+NKG2C+, CD3+CD56+NKG2C- and CD3+CD56-NKG2C+). Within the sequenced cohort of eight donors, seven exhibited HCMV seropositivity and one was seronegative.

Germline loops: CDR1 DFQATT, CDR2 SNEGSKA (reference sequence). The CDR3 contains 12 residues. The study's findings and limits: Each of roughly six donors carried dominant NKG2C+ clonotypes accounting for roughly 1.0-7.0% of CD8+ T cells.

No DNA is given; TCRdb re-called the 5' RACE reads and lists each CDR3 protein once. Here the sample table reports 450,000 to 600,000 distinct CDR3 sequences. A remark on this clonotype: Its specificity is unknown.

Material for sequencing was blood T cells: a sorted CD56 or NKG2C T cell subset, CD4+ or CD8+ T cells, or bulk PBMC T cells (not recorded which). The gene calls are TRBV20-1 and TRBJ2-3; TCRdb's assignment of TRBD1 cannot be checked, as there is no DNA. The origin of this receptor is a man aged 18 to 30 in good health. The CDR3 sequence is CSAEQGTDTQYF.